This T cell receptor (beta chain) was identified in a study of OX40 agonist ivuxolimab in advanced cancers. For the study at large: The patients got ivuxolimab, which is an agonistic anti-OX40 (CD134) antibody. Ivuxolimab was delivered to patients intravenously every 2 weeks at doses spanning 0.01 to 10 mg/kg.

Here immunoSEQ multiplex PCR was the method, and the copy in TCRdb shows in-frame clones only, minus some. This sample carries 70,000 to 95,000 clones, around 90% of them seen once, and the ten largest clones take 0.75% to 0.95%. Study-wide results and limits: Also present in some nonresponders was a low level of normalized T-cell clonal expansion.

As concerns this clone: Its antigen is as yet unknown.

Germline assignment: CDR1 MDHEN and CDR2 SYDVKM. V was cut by 3 bases and J by 2 bases, with 4 bases left in between. CDR3 length equals 13 residues. The sequence derives from an adult with an advanced solid tumor such as melanoma, head and neck, liver or kidney cancer. The material sequenced was CD4+ or CD8+ T cells sorted from blood, taken in a trial of the OX40 agonist ivuxolimab. The genes are TRBV28 and TRBJ2-2; D remains ambiguous. The CDR3 region is CASSFTNTGELFF. The CDR3 coding sequence is TGTGCCAGCAGTTTCACAAACACCGGGGAGCTGTTTTTT. The full variable domain, completed using reference TRBV28 and TRBJ2-2, is DVKVTQSSRYLVKRTGEKVFLECVQDMDHENMFWYRQDPGLGLRLIYFSYDVKMKEKGDIPEGYSVSREKKERFSLILESASTNQTSMYLCASSFTNTGELFFGEGSRLTVL.